The rows below give T cell receptor beta chains drawn from one sample of a study of HIV-infected patients and healthy controls. MiXCR, run by TCRdb on the 5' RACE reads, gives a single entry per CDR3 protein. Of 13,000 or so distinct CDR3 sequences in the sample, around 10% are singletons; the top ten hold 6.5% to 7.5%. The specimen sequenced was blood. The receptor source for this set is an adult in good health. The CDR3 runs from the conserved cysteine through the conserved F or W. The D gene is left open where the match is weak. A clone size is listed for some rows: how often the clone was seen (once, few, many), or a class if it is expanded.

v_call	clone_size	j_call	d_call	cdr3_length	cdr3_nt	cdr3_aa
TRBV7-9	many	TRBJ1-4	NA	17	TGTGCCAGCAGCTTGCCCCACTCAGGCCTCAAGAATGAAAAACTGTTTTTT	CASSLPHSGLKNEKLFF
TRBV19	many	TRBJ2-1	TRBD2	15	TGTGCCAGTAGTACGACTAGCGGGAGGGCCGGTGAGCAGTTCTTC	CASSTTSGRAGEQFF
TRBV6-2/TRBV6-3	few	TRBJ2-1	TRBD2	16	TGTGCCAGCTGGCCCTGGACTAGCGGGGGGTACAATGAGCAGTTCTTC	CASWPWTSGGYNEQFF
TRBV6-6	many	TRBJ2-4	TRBD1	14	TGTGCCAGCACCAAAGGGGGCTCCAAAAACATTCAGTACTTC	CASTKGGSKNIQYF
TRBV20-1	many	TRBJ2-5	TRBD2	16	TGCAGTGCTAGAGATCAGGGCGGGGGGGCCTTGGAGACCCAGTACTTC	CSARDQGGGALETQYF
TRBV18	NA	TRBJ2-7	NA	14	TGTGCCAGCTCACCACCGGCCACAGCCTACGAGCAGTACTTC	CASSPPATAYEQYF
TRBV20-1	many	TRBJ2-1	NA	12	TGCAGTGCTAGACCTGAGCGGATGGGGCAGTTCTTC	CSARPERMGQFF
TRBV13	NA	TRBJ2-1	NA	15	TGTGCCAGCAGCCACGGTAGCGGATACTACAATGAGCAGTTCTTC	CASSHGSGYYNEQFF
TRBV7-9	NA	TRBJ1-2	NA	12	TGTGCCGCCTGGACTGCCGTCTATGGCTACACCTTC	CAAWTAVYGYTF
TRBV7-9	many	TRBJ1-1	NA	15	TGTGCCAGCAGCTTAGTTGGCGGGGCTGGAACTGAAGCTTTCTTT	CASSLVGGAGTEAFF
TRBV19	few	TRBJ2-3	NA	15	TGTGCCAGTAGTATGGATAGCCTGAGCACAGATACGCAGTATTTT	CASSMDSLSTDTQYF
TRBV7-9	medium-sized	TRBJ2-4	NA	15	TGTGCCAGCAGCTTAGTCCAGGGGGCCAAAAACATTCAGTACTTC	CASSLVQGAKNIQYF
TRBV7-2	medium-sized	TRBJ2-1	TRBD2	15	TGTGCCAGCAGCCAAAAACTAGCGGGAGTTGTTGAGCAGTTCTTC	CASSQKLAGVVEQFF
TRBV25-1	NA	TRBJ2-1	TRBD1	15	TGTGCCAGCATGGGACCGGGACAGGGAGGGAATGAGCAGTTCTTC	CASMGPGQGGNEQFF
TRBV28	NA	TRBJ2-7	NA	11	TGTGCCAGCAGTACCTACTACGAGCAGTACTTC	CASSTYYEQYF
TRBV6-2/TRBV6-3	few	TRBJ2-7	NA	15	TGTGCCAGCAGTTACTCTCGGGGATTCTCCTACGAGCAGTACTTC	CASSYSRGFSYEQYF
TRBV29-1	medium-sized	TRBJ1-1	TRBD1	17	TGCAGCGTTGAAACCCGGGACAGGGTTTTGGACAACACTGAAGCTTTCTTT	CSVETRDRVLDNTEAFF
TRBV5-4	many	TRBJ2-5	TRBD2	15	TGTGCCAGCAGCTTGATAGCGGGAGGGCAAGAGACCCAGTACTTC	CASSLIAGGQETQYF
TRBV12-3/TRBV12-4	medium-sized	TRBJ2-6	NA	13	TGTGCCAGCAGCCGTTCTGGGGCCAACGTCCTGACTTTC	CASSRSGANVLTF
TRBV6-5	medium-sized	TRBJ2-7	TRBD1	15	TGTGCCAGCAGTTACGCAAGGACAGGGATCTACGAGCAGTACTTC	CASSYARTGIYEQYF
TRBV28	medium-sized	TRBJ2-3	NA	14	TGTGCCAGCAGTTTCAGAACTAAAACAGATACGCAGTATTTT	CASSFRTKTDTQYF